The sequence of this TCR beta chain was determined in a study of blood T cells in healthy people across ages. The sample providers were healthy Caucasian people from Russia, aged about 6 to 95. The CDR3 sequence is 12 residues long. Germline V lookup: CDR1 DFQATT, CDR2 SNEGSKA (reference sequence). It was with a sample-barcoded 5' primer and a J-beta primer mix that a second PCR of roughly 7 to 11 cycles was run. TCRdb fed the 5' RACE reads into MiXCR, producing one record per CDR3 protein. The sample lists around 620,000 distinct CDR3 sequences; approximately 25% were seen once. The chain links TRBV20-1 to TRBJ2-1; D gene unclear. TRBJ2-5 matches the DNA end more closely, so the J call is doubtful. The sequence came from a woman aged 70-85 years in good health. The sequenced sample consisted of blood. The CDR3 bases are TGCAGTGCTAGAGAAAGCCGGAGGACCCAGTACTTC. It translates to CSARESRRTQYF.